A single sample is the source of the 14 T cell receptor beta chains below, sequenced in a study of blood T cell repertoires in COVID-19. Some clones are missing from TCRdb's copy, which holds only in-frame ones; the method was immunoSEQ multiplex PCR. The sample lists approximately 300,000 clones, 70% to 90% seen once, with around 6% in the top ten. The sequenced sample was PBMCs or T cells enriched from blood (not recorded which). The source is a woman aged 30 to 39 who had recovered from COVID-19.

This chain connects TRBV4-2 to TRBJ2-3; TRBD2 agrees at 7 bases. Per germline, CDR1 LGHNA and CDR2 YNFKEQ. J lost 5 bases, V lost 1 base, and 9 bases had no gene match. This CDR3 comprises 16 residues. The CDR3 DNA reads as TGTGCCAGCAGCCAAGTGACAGCGGGGATGTTAGATACGCAGTATTTT. It encodes CASSQVTAGMLDTQYF.

The V and J genes are TRBV21-1 and TRBJ1-1; TRBD1, the table's D call, lacks a check against the DNA. TRBV21-1 is a recognized pseudogene. This CDR3 is built from 16 residues. CDR3 sequence (DNA): TGTGCCAGCATCAGAGAACAGCCAACAAACAACACTGAAGCTTTCTTT. Its protein product is CASIREQPTNNTEAFF.

The chain recombines TRBV7-3 with TRBJ2-7; D possibly corresponds to TRBD1 (6 bases). V was pared by 2 bases and J by 2 bases, with 19 bases between. Germline V lookup: CDR1 SGHTA, CDR2 FQGTGA. This CDR3 region has 17 residues. This CDR3 reads CASSLEGVTNIAYEQYF. The CDR3 bases are TGTGCCAGCAGCTTAGAGGGGGTCACAAACATAGCCTACGAGCAGTACTTC. Filled out from reference TRBV7-3 and TRBJ2-7, the complete variable domain reads GAGVSQTPSNKVTEKGKYVELRCDPISGHTALYWYRQSLGQGPEFLIYFQGTGAADDSGLPNDRFFAVRPEGSVSTLKIQRTERGDSAVYLCASSLEGVTNIAYEQYFGPGTRLTVT.

V and J are TRBV5-1 and TRBJ2-3, with 11 bases matching TRBD2. The V gene end was trimmed by 2 bases and the J gene end by 5 bases; junction bases not matched to a gene: 4. This CDR3 is 15 amino acids long. Germline V gene data show CDR1 as SGHRS and CDR2 as YFSETQ. CDR3 amino acids: CASSLLAGAEDTQYF. CDR3 sequence (DNA): TGCGCCAGCAGCTTACTAGCGGGGGCAGAAGATACGCAGTATTTT.

This chain links TRBV5-6 with TRBJ1-6, with D possibly matching TRBD1 (5 bases). Germline V lookup: CDR1 SGHDT, CDR2 YYEEEE. The ends were cut back, 0 bases at V and 7 bases at J, with 14 bases in the middle. The CDR3 totals 16 residues. CDR3 nucleotides: TGTGCCAGCAGCTTGGCCCCTGACAGAACCAATTCACCCCTCCACTTT. It yields the protein CASSLAPDRTNSPLHF. The complete variable domain, with remaining parts taken from reference TRBV5-6 and TRBJ1-6, reads DAGVTQSPTHLIKTRGQQVTLRCSPKSGHDTVSWYQQALGQGPQFIFQYYEEEERQRGNFPDRFSGHQFPNYSSELNVNALLLGDSALYLCASSLAPDRTNSPLHFGNGTRLTVT.

The genes are TRBV5-4 and TRBJ2-7; 7 bases fit TRBD2. CDR1 and CDR2 from the germline V gene are SGHNT and YYREEE (reference sequence). Trimming removed 0 bases from V and 5 bases from J; junction bases left unmatched: 14. The CDR3 sequence is 17 residues long. CDR3 in amino acids: CASSLGSGRGSADEQYF. CDR3 nucleotides: TGTGCCAGCAGCTTGGGGTCAGGGAGGGGTTCAGCCGACGAGCAGTACTTC.

This chain joins TRBV4-3 and TRBJ2-3; 10 nucleotides agree with TRBD1. Germline V gene lookup returns CDR1 LGHNA and CDR2 YSLEER. The trim removed 0 bases at V and 6 bases at J, leaving 6 bases unmatched. The CDR3 sequence is 16 residues long. CDR3 DNA: TGCGCCAGCAGCCAAGATCTGACAGGGGGCAGGGATACGCAGTATTTT. This encodes CASSQDLTGGRDTQYF.

The chain joins TRBV19 to TRBJ1-2; D is unclear. Germline CDR1 reads LNHDA; CDR2 reads SQIVND (reference sequence). CDR3 length: 17 residues. V shed 3 bases and J shed 8 bases, with 25 bases lying between them. CDR3 residues: CASSIGGLSERLRGYTF. Written as DNA, the CDR3 is TGTGCCAGTAGTATCGGAGGCTTGTCCGAGAGGTTAAGGGGCTACACCTTC.

The CDR3, as DNA: TGTGCCAGCAGCCCCCGGACCCGGGAAAATTCACCCCTCCACTTT. It specifies CASSPRTRENSPLHF. This chain connects TRBV9 to TRBJ1-6; no reliable D call. This CDR3 is 15 amino acids long. V gave up 4 bases and J gave up 7 bases, with 15 bases separating them. CDR1 is SGDLS and CDR2 is YYNGEE in the germline V gene.

This sequence joins TRBV4-1 and TRBJ2-7; D remains ambiguous. The CDR3 is 13 residues long. Germline assignment: CDR1 MGHRA and CDR2 YSYEKL. V was trimmed by 3 bases and J by 6 bases, leaving 12 bases between them. The CDR3 region is CASSQLLLGEQYF. The CDR3 nucleotides read TGCGCCAGCAGCCAGCTACTCCTCGGCGAGCAGTACTTC.

The chain recombines TRBV7-2 with TRBJ2-2; 14 bases fit TRBD2. This CDR3 is 19 amino acids long. CDR1 is SGHTA, CDR2 FQGNSA, per germline. J lost 7 bases, V lost 1 base, and 11 bases had no gene match. The CDR3 bases are TGTGCCAGCAGCTTAGAGGTATTCCGACTAGCGGGGGGGCTCGGGGAGCTGTTTTTT. Protein product: CASSLEVFRLAGGLGELFF.

This sequence joins TRBV7-3 and TRBJ2-1; the D gene is possibly TRBD1 (5 bases). V lost 5 bases and J 12 bases, leaving 20 bases between the germline ends. This CDR3 region has 14 residues. Germline CDR1 SGHTA, CDR2 FQGTGA. The CDR3 DNA is TGTGCCAGCAGCCCAAGCCCATCAGGGTTGGCGCAGTTCTTC. This gives the protein CASSPSPSGLAQFF.

A word on this clone: Compared with germline, one end of the junction differs, possibly owing to a read error. The chain links TRBV19 to TRBJ2-6; D possibly corresponds to TRBD1 (6 bases). Per the germline V gene, CDR1 is LNHDA and CDR2 is SQIVND (reference sequence). This CDR3 spans 17 amino acids. The CDR3 reads CASSIGQTISGANVLTF. In DNA, the CDR3 is TGTGCCAGTAGCATAGGACAGACCATCTCTGGGGCCAACGTCCTGACTTTC.

J is TRBJ2-4 and V is TRBV5-5; D not resolved. V was cut by 0 bases and J by 0 bases, with 13 bases left in between. The V gene's germline CDR1 is SGHKS and CDR2 YYEKEE (reference sequence). CDR3 length equals 17 residues. CDR3 coding DNA: TGTGCCAGCAGCTTGGCCTGGCTGAACATAGCCAAAAACATTCAGTACTTC. Amino acid sequence: CASSLAWLNIAKNIQYF.